These 5 T cell receptor beta chains were all obtained from the same sample, sequenced in a study of T cell clonotyping in hematopoietic cell transplantation (dated by TCRdb to 2020 to 2022). This sample's time point label indicates: 180 days after allo-HCT. Library construction relied on the immunoSEQ multiplex PCR assay. TCRdb took over this immuneACCESS table, retaining in-frame rearrangements with V and J assigned. Such tables are incomplete; in checked studies, under half of the missing clones stem from an unresolved V gene, and the remainder is unexplained. This sample gives about 900 clones in total; about 95% of them show up just once. The top ten hold 5% to 7.5% of the sample. The sample here was peripheral blood mononuclear cells, taken 180 days after allogeneic stem cell transplant. The receptor source for this set is a male patient aged 55 to 69 who had an allogeneic stem cell transplant from an unrelated donor, so T cells may come from the graft donor. Some clones in this sample may be carry-over from other donors' samples.

The V gene is TRBV30, the J gene TRBJ2-7; 8 nucleotides align to TRBD1. The ends lost 5 bases at V and 1 base at J; junction bases unmatched: 7. The CDR3 has 14 residues. Germline V gene lookup returns CDR1 GTSNPN and CDR2 SVGIG (reference sequence). The CDR3 DNA follows: TGTGCCTGGCTTCCCCGGGACAGGTCCTACGAGCAGTACTTC. This sequence encodes CAWLPRDRSYEQYF.

This clone was observed a single time. The V call is TRBV27, the J call TRBJ2-7; perhaps D is TRBD1 or TRBD2 (6 bases each). V was trimmed by 2 bases and J by 0 bases, leaving 11 bases between them. CDR3 length: 15 residues. Germline V gene lookup returns CDR1 MNHEY and CDR2 SMNVEV (reference sequence). CDR3 region: CASSLRGAASYEQYF. DNA for the CDR3: TGTGCCAGCAGTTTAAGGGGGGCGGCCTCCTACGAGCAGTACTTC.

The rearrangement uses TRBV11-2 and TRBJ1-2; D gene unclear. CDR1 SGHAT and CDR2 FQNNGV come from the germline V gene. With 5 bases removed from V and 4 bases from J, the gap between germline ends came to 11 bases. This CDR3 is built from 13 residues. Here the CDR3 DNA reads TGTGCCAGCAGCCGCAGAAAGACCTATGGCTACACCTTC. Its protein product is CASSRRKTYGYTF.

The chain combines TRBV7-9 with TRBJ2-1; weak D call: TRBD2 (5 bases). This CDR3 contains 16 residues. Looked up from germline, CDR1 is SEHNR and CDR2 is FQNEAQ (reference sequence). The V end lost 0 bases, the J end lost 5 bases, and 14 bases lay between the germline ends. The CDR3 spells CASSLARVAPHNEQFF. The CDR3 DNA reads TGTGCCAGCAGCTTAGCGAGGGTAGCGCCCCACAATGAGCAGTTCTTC.

The chain is built from TRBV10-2 and TRBJ2-4; TRBD2 might be the D (5 bases). The V gene's germline CDR1 is WSHSY and CDR2 SAAADI. V gave up 4 bases and J gave up 0 bases, with 13 bases separating them. The CDR3 runs to 16 residues. CDR3 nucleotide sequence: TGCGCCAGCAGTGGAGAGGGAATCCCAGCCAAAAACATTCAGTACTTC. Translated: CASSGEGIPAKNIQYF.